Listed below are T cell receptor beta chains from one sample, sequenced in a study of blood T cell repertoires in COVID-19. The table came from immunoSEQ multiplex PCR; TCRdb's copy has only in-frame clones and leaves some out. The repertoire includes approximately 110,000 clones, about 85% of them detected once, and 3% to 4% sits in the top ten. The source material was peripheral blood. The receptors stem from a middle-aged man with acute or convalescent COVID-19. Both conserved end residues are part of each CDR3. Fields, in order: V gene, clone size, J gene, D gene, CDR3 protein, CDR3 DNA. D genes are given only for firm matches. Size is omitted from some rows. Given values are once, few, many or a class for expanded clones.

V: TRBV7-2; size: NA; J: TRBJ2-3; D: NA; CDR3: CASSLDQRSTDTQYF; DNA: TGTGCCAGCAGCTTAGACCAGAGGAGCACAGATACGCAGTATTTT
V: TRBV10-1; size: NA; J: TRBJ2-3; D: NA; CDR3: CASSGGQADTQYF; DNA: TGCGCCAGCAGTGGGGGACAAGCAGATACGCAGTATTTT
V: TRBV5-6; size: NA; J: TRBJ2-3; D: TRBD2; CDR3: CASSFSRGWVEDTQYF; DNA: TGTGCCAGCAGCTTTTCGCGGGGGTGGGTTGAAGATACGCAGTATTTT
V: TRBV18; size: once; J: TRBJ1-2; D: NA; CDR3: CASSLSGTDLRGGYTF; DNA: TGTGCCAGCTCACTTTCCGGGACTGATTTGAGGGGTGGCTACACCTTC
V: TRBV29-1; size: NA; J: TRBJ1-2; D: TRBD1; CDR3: CSAAGTGGTFNYGYTF; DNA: TGCAGCGCCGCGGGGACAGGGGGAACTTTCAACTATGGCTACACCTTC
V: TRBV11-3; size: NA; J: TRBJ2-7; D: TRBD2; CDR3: CASSLDRWGLAGNSSYEQYF; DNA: TGTGCCAGCAGCTTAGATCGATGGGGGTTAGCGGGGAATAGCTCCTACGAGCAGTACTTC
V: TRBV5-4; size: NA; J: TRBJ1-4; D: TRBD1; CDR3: CASSAGTGAEKLFF; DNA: TGTGCCAGCAGCGCCGGGACAGGGGCTGAAAAACTGTTTTTT
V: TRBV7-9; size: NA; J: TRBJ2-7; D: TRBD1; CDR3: CASSLFRAGGYEQYF; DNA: TGTGCCAGCAGCTTATTCCGGGCAGGGGGCTACGAGCAGTACTTC
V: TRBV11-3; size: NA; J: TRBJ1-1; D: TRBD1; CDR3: CASSQGTGGVSTEAFF; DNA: TGTGCCAGCAGCCAAGGGACAGGGGGCGTAAGCACTGAAGCTTTCTTT
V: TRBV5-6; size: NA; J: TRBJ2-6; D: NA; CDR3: CASSASTGANVLTF; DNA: TGTGCCAGCAGCGCGTCAACTGGGGCCAACGTCCTGACTTTC
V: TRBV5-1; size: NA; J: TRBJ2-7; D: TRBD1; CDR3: CASSWTGGEQYF; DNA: TGCGCCAGCAGCTGGACAGGGGGCGAGCAGTACTTC
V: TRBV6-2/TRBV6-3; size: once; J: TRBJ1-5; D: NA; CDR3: CASSYGLGGGQPQHF; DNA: TGTGCCAGCAGTTACGGACTCGGGGGGGGCCAGCCCCAGCATTTT
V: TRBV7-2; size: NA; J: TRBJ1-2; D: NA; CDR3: CASSPQAANYGYTF; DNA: TGTGCCAGCAGCCCCCAAGCGGCTAACTATGGCTACACCTTC
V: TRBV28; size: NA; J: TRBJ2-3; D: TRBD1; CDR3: CASSSIIQGPHYTDTQYF; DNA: TGTGCCAGCAGCAGTATAATACAGGGGCCCCACTACACAGATACGCAGTATTTT
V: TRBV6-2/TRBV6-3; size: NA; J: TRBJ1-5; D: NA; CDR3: CASSYPYSNQPQHF; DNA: TGTGCCAGCAGTTATCCGTATAGCAATCAGCCCCAGCATTTT
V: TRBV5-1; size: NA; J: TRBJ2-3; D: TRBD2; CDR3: CASSLVSSGGPTDTQYF; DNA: TGCGCCAGCAGCTTGGTGTCTAGCGGGGGCCCCACAGATACGCAGTATTTT
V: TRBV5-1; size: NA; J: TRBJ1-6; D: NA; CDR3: CASSAGRGYNSPLHF; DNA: TGCGCCAGCAGCGCGGGACGTGGTTATAATTCACCCCTCCACTTT
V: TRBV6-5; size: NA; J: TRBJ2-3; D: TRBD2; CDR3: CASSYRLAGASIYF; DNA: TGTGCCAGCAGTTACAGGCTAGCGGGGGCTTCGATATATTTT
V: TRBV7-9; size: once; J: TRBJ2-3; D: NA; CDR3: CASSPSRINPFTDTQYF; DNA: TGTGCCAGCAGCCCCTCGAGAATTAATCCTTTCACAGATACGCAGTATTTT
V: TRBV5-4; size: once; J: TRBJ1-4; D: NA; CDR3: CASSLDSTNEKLFF; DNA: TGTGCCAGCAGCTTAGACTCAACTAATGAAAAACTGTTTTTT
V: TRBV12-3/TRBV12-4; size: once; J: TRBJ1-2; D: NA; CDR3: CASSYGVGYTF; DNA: TGTGCCAGCAGCTACGGGGTCGGCTACACCTTC
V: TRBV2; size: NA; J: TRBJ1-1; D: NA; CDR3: CASSYYTEAFF; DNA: TGTGCCAGCAGCTATTACACTGAAGCTTTCTTT
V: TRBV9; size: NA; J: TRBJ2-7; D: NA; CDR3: CASSVGAGATYEQYF; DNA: TGTGCCAGCAGCGTAGGGGCGGGGGCCACCTACGAGCAGTACTTC
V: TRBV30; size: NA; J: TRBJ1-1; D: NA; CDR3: CAWEGGTTNTEAFF; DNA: TGTGCCTGGGAGGGAGGGACAACAAACACTGAAGCTTTCTTT
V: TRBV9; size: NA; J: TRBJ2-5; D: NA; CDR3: CASSVGHQETQYF; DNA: TGTGCCAGCAGCGTAGGGCACCAAGAGACCCAGTACTTC
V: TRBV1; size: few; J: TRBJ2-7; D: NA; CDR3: CTSSHQTKAYEQYF; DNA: TGCACCAGCAGCCACCAGACAAAAGCCTACGAGCAGTACTTC
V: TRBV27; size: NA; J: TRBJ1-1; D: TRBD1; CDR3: CASSLTGTGSEAFF; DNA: TGTGCCAGCAGTTTGACCGGGACAGGCTCTGAAGCTTTCTTT
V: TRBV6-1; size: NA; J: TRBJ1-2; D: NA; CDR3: CASSERGNYGYTF; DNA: TGTGCCAGCAGTGAAAGGGGAAACTATGGCTACACCTTC
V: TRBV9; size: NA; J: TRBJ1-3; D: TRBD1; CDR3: CASGTGLSSGNTIYF; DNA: TGTGCCAGCGGGACAGGATTGTCTTCTGGAAACACCATATATTTT
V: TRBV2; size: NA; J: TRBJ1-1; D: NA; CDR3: CASSVGRGTEAFF; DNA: TGTGCCAGCAGTGTAGGCAGGGGTACTGAAGCTTTCTTT
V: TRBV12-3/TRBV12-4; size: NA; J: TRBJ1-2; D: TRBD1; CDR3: CASGKGQGYGYTF; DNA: TGTGCCAGCGGAAAGGGACAGGGCTATGGCTACACCTTC
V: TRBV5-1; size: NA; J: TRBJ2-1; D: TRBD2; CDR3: CASSFKLAGVPGEQFF; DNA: TGCGCCAGCAGCTTCAAGTTAGCGGGGGTCCCGGGTGAGCAGTTCTTC
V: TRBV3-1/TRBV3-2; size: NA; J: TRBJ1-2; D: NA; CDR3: CASSQDPTKGGISIYGYTF; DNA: TGTGCCAGCAGCCAAGATCCCACAAAGGGCGGGATAAGTATCTATGGCTACACCTTC
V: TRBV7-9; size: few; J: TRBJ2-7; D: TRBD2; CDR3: CASSPGTSGGAGSYEQYF; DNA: TGTGCCAGCAGCCCCGGGACTAGCGGGGGGGCCGGCTCCTACGAGCAGTACTTC
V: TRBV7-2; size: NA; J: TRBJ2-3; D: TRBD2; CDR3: CASSSRLGAGSTDTQYF; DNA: TGTGCCAGCAGCTCCCGCCTGGGAGCGGGGAGCACAGATACGCAGTATTTT
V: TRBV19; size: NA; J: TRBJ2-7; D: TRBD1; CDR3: CASSMGQGPYEQYF; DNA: TGTGCCAGTAGTATGGGACAGGGACCCTACGAGCAGTACTTC
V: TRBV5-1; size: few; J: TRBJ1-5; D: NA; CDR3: CASSPGTSHQPQHF; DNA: TGCGCCAGCAGCCCAGGGACAAGTCATCAGCCCCAGCATTTT
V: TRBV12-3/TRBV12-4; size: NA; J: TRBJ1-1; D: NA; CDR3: CASSLSYTEAFF; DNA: TGTGCCAGCAGTTTATCTTACACTGAAGCTTTCTTT
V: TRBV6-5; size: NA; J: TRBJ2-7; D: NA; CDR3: CASREATYEQYF; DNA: TGTGCCAGCAGAGAGGCCACCTACGAGCAGTACTTC